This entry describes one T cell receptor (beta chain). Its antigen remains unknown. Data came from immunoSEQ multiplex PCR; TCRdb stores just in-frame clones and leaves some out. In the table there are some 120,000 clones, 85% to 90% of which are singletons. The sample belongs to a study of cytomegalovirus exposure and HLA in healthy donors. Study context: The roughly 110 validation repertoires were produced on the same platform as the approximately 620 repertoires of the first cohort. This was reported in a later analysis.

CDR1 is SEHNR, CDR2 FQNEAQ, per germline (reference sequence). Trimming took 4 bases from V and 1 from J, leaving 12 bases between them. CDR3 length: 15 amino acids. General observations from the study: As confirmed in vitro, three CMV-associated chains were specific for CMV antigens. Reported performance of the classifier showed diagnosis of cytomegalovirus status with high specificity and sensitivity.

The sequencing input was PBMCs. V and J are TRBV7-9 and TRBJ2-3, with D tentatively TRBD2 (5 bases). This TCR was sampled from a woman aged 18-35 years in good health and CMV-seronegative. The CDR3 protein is CASSSGIHGTDTQYF. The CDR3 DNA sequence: TGTGCCAGCAGCTCCGGGATTCATGGCACAGATACGCAGTATTTT.